This TCR beta chain was profiled in a study of T cell changes during pregnancy in multiple sclerosis. Only in-frame clones appear in the TCRdb table, and some are missing; sequencing was by immunoSEQ multiplex PCR. The table has approximately 32,000 clones, roughly 87% seen once. The length of the CDR3 is 16 residues. V was clipped by 0 bases and J by 3 bases; unmatched bases: 4. Germline CDR1 and CDR2: SGHTA and FQGNSA. This TCR derives from a female donor with multiple sclerosis, enrolled in a pregnancy study. The genes are TRBV7-2 and TRBJ1-3, with 8 bases identical to TRBD1. The material was CD8+ T cells from peripheral blood mononuclear cells, obtained in the first trimester of pregnancy. In nucleotides, the CDR3 is TGTGCCAGCAGCTTAGCCTCCGGGACAGGTGGAAACACCATATATTTT. Amino acid sequence: CASSLASGTGGNTIYF.